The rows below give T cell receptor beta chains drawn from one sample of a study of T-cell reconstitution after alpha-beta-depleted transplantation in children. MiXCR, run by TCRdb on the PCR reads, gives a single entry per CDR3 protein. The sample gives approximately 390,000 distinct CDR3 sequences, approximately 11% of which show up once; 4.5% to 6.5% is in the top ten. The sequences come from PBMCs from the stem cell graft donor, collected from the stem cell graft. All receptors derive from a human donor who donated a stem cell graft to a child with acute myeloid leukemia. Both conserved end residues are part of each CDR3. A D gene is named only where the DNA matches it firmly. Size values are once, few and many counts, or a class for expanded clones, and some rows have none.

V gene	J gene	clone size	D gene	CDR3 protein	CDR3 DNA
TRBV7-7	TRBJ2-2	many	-	CASSPGSGELFF	TGTGCTAGCAGCCCCGGGTCCGGGGAGCTGTTTTTT
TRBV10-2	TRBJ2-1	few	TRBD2	CATLGLAGGGSYNEQFF	TGCGCCACTCTCGGACTAGCGGGGGGCGGCTCCTACAATGAGCAGTTCTTC
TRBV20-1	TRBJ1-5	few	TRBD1	CSAYRDRDQPQHF	TGCAGTGCGTACCGGGACAGAGATCAGCCCCAGCATTTT
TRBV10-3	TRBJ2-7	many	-	CATTVVDGPHEQYF	TGTGCCACCACAGTGGTCGACGGACCCCACGAGCAGTACTTC
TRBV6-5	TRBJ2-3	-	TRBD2	CASQTSGRADTQYF	TGTGCCAGCCAAACTAGCGGGAGGGCAGATACGCAGTATTTT
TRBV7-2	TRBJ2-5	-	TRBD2	CASSPEGLVIVETQYF	TGTGCCAGCAGCCCGGAAGGACTAGTTATCGTTGAGACCCAGTACTTC
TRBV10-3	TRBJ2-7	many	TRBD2	CAISDPGLAGSYEQYF	TGTGCCATCAGTGACCCAGGACTAGCGGGTTCCTACGAGCAGTACTTC
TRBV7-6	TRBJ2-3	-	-	CASSLELAATDTQYF	TGTGCCAGCAGCTTAGAACTAGCAGCCACAGATACGCAGTATTTT
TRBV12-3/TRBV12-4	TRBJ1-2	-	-	CASSSGMEGYTF	TGTGCCAGCAGTTCCGGAATGGAGGGCTACACCTTC
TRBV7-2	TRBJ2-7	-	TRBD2	CASSPRLAGAPPYEQYF	TGTGCCAGCAGCCCGCGACTAGCGGGAGCCCCCCCCTACGAGCAGTACTTC
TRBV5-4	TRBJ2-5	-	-	CASRSPGGVETQYF	TGTGCCAGCAGATCCCCCGGGGGCGTGGAGACCCAGTACTTC
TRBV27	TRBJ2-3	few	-	CASSLTRWADTQYF	TGTGCCAGCAGTTTGACTAGATGGGCAGATACGCAGTATTTT
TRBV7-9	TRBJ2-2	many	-	CASSPTRNTGELFF	TGTGCCAGCAGCCCCACGAGGAACACCGGGGAGCTGTTTTTT
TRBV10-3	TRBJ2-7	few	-	CAIRQGLGGLYEQYF	TGTGCCATCAGACAGGGCCTCGGGGGATTGTACGAGCAGTACTTC
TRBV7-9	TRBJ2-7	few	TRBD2	CASSRGLAGGFLYEQYF	TGTGCCAGCAGCCGTGGACTAGCGGGAGGGTTCCTCTACGAGCAGTACTTC
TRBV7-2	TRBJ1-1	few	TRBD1	CASSSTGGRTEAFF	TGTGCCAGCAGCTCCACAGGGGGTCGGACTGAAGCTTTCTTT
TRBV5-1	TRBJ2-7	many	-	CASSFHPTYF	TGCGCCAGCAGCTTTCACCCCACGTACTTC
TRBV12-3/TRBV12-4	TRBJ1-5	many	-	CASSGQFDQPQHF	TGTGCCAGCTCCGGACAGTTCGATCAGCCCCAGCATTTT
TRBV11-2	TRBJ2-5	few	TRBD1	CASSFLGTGVSQETQYF	TGTGCCAGCAGCTTCCTAGGGACAGGGGTGTCTCAAGAGACCCAGTACTTC
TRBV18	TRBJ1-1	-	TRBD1	CASSPRTGDWEAFF	TGTGCCAGCTCACCAAGGACAGGGGATTGGGAAGCTTTCTTT
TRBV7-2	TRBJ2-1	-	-	CASSFDPRTNEQFF	TGTGCCAGCAGCTTCGACCCGAGAACTAATGAGCAGTTCTTC
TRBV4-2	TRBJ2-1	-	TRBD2	CASSQDRAGGGKREQFF	TGTGCCAGCAGCCAAGATAGGGCGGGAGGGGGGAAGCGAGAGCAGTTCTTC